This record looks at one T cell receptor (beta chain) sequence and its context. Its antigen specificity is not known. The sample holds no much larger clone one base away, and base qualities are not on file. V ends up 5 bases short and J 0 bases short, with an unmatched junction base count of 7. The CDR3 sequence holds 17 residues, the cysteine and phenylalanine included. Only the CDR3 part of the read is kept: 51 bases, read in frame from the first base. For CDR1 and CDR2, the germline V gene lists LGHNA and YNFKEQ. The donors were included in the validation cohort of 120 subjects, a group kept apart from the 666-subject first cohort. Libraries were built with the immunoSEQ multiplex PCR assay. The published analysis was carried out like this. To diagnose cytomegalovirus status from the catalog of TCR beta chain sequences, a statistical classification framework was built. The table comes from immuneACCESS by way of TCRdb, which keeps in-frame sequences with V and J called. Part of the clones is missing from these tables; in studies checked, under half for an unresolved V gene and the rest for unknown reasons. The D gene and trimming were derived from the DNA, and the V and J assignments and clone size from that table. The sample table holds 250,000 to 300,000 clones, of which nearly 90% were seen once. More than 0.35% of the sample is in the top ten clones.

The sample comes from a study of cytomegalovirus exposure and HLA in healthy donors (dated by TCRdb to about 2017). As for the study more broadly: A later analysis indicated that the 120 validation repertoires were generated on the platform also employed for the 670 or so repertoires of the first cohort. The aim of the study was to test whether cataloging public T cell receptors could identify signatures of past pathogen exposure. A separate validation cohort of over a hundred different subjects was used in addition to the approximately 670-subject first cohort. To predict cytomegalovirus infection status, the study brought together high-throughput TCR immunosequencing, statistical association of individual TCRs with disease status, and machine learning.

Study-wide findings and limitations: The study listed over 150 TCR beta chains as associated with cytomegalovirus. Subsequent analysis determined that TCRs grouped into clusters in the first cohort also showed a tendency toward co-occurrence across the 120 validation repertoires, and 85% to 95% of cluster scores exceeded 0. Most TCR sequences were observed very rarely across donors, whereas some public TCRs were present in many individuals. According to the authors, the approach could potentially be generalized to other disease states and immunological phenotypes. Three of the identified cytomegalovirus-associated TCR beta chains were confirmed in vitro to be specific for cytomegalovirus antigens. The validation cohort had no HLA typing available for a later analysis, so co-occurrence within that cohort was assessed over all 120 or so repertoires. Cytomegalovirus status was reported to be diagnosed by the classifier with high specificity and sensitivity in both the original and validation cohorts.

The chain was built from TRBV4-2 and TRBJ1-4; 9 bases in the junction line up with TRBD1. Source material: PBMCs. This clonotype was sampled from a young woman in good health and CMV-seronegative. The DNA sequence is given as TGTGCCAGCAGCTCCCGGGACAGGGACACAACTAATGAAAAACTGTTTTTT. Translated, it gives CASSSRDRDTTNEKLFF.